The clone carrying this T cell receptor beta chain came up many times. The data belong to a study of regulatory T cells in long-lasting Graves disease. Building of the TCR beta libraries involved iRepertoire HTBI primers and Arm-PCR of CDR3 regions. In the study's own analysis: Throughout the samples, researchers identified 50 to 75 TRBV and roughly 13 TRBJ segments. TCRdb independently ran MiXCR on the multiplex PCR reads; one entry per CDR3 protein. The V and J calls shown here were made by TCRdb, not taken from the authors' results. The sample lists over 450,000 distinct CDR3 sequences; 12% were seen once. As to time point: newly diagnosed GD, antithyroid drugs for less than 3 months. PBMC-extracted RNA yielded the TCR library. The CDR3 loop spans 15 amino acids. Deletions cut 6 bases from V and 7 bases from J, with 23 bases between. Germline loops: CDR1 SQVTM, CDR2 ANQGSEA. This same sample was also part of a study on T cells in Graves' hyperthyroidism and ophthalmopathy. That work adds: In the first-round RT-PCR of the TCR CDR3, the HTBI primer set was used.

The receptor was isolated from a woman aged 25 to 45 with Graves disease. The specimen comprised peripheral blood mononuclear cells (PBMCs), sampled at new diagnosis, from a patient treated with antithyroid drugs. This sequence joins TRBV29-1 and TRBJ2-3, with D perhaps TRBD1 (6 bases). The CDR3 coding sequence is TGCAGCGTCGGTGTTGGACAGACTCCACATTATACGCAGTATTTT. This encodes CSVGVGQTPHYTQYF.